The entry below gives a single TCR beta chain sequence along with its context. These data are taken from a study of cytomegalovirus exposure and HLA in healthy donors. PCR involved 60 Vbeta and 13 Jbeta primers. The assay was immunoSEQ multiplex PCR, and TCRdb's table has in-frame clones only and misses some. The table has about 140,000 clones, approximately 70% seen once; the top ten hold 6.5%. Unmatched junction bases numbered 6, after V lost 2 bases and J lost 0 bases. This CDR3 has 18 residues. Germline CDR1 reads LGHNA; CDR2 reads YNFKEQ. The rearrangement uses TRBV4-2 and TRBJ2-7; 14 bases are shared with TRBD2. The TCR originated in a woman aged 55-69 years in good health and CMV-seronegative. Sequences were obtained from PBMCs. This CDR3 is CASSQRLAGGRVSYEQYF. CDR3 nucleotides: TGTGCCAGCAGCCAAAGACTAGCGGGAGGGCGGGTCTCCTACGAGCAGTACTTC.